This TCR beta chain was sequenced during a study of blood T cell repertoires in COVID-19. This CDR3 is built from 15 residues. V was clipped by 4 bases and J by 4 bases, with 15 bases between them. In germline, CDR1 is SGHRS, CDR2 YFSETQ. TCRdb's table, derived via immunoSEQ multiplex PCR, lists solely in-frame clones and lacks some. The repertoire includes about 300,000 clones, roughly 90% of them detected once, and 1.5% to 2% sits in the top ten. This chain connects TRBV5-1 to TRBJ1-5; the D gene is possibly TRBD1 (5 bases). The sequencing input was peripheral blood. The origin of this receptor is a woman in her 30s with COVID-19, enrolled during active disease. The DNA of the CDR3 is TGCGCCAGCAGCCCCGGACATTCGGTTAATCAGCCCCAGCATTTT. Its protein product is CASSPGHSVNQPQHF.